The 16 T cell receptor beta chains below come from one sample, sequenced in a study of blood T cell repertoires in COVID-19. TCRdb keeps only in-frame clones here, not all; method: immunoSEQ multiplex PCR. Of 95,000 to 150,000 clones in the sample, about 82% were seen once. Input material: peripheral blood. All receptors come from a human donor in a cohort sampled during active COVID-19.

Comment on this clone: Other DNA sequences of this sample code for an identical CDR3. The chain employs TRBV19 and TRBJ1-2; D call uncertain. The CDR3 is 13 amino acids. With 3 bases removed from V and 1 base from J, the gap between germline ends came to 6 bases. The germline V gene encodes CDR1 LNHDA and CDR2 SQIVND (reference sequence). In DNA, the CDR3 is TGTGCCAGTAGTATCGCCGGTAACTATGGCTACACCTTC. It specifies CASSIAGNYGYTF.

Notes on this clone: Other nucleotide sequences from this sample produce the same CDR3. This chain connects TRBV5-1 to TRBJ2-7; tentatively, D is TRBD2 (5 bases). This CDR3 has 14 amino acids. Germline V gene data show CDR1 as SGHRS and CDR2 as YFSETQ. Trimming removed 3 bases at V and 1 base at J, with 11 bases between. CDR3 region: CASSSGTGSYEQYF. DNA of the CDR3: TGCGCCAGCAGCTCGGGCACGGGGTCCTACGAGCAGTACTTC.

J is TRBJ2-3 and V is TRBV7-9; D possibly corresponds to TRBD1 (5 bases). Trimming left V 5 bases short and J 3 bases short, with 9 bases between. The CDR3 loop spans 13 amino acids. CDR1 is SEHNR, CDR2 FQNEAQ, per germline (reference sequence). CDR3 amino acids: CASSPRTTDTQYF. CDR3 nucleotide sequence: TGTGCCAGCAGCCCGAGGACAACAGATACGCAGTATTTT.

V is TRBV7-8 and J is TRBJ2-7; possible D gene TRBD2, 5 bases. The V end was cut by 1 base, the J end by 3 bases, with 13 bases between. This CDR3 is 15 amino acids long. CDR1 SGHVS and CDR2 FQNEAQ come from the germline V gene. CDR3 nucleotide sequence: TGTGCCAGCAGCTTAGTGGAGGCCCGAATCTACGAGCAGTACTTC. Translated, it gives CASSLVEARIYEQYF.

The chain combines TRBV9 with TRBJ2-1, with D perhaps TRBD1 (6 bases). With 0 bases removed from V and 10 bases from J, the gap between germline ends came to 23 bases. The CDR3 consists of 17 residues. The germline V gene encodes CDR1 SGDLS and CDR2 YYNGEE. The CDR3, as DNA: TGTGCCAGCAGCGTAGTGGGTCATCATAGGGGGAGAGACGAGCAGTTCTTC. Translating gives CASSVVGHHRGRDEQFF.

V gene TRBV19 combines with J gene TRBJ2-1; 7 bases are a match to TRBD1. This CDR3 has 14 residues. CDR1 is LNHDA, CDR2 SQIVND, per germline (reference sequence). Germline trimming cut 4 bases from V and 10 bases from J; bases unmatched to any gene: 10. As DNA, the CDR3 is TGTGCCAGTAGTAGAACCGGGACAGACCGGGAGCAGTTCTTC. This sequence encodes CASSRTGTDREQFF.

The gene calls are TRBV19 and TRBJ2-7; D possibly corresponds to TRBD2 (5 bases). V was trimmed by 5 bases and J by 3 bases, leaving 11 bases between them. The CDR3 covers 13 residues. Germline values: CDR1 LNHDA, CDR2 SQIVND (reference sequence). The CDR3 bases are TGTGCCAGTAGTTCAACCCGGGACTACGAGCAGTACTTC. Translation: CASSSTRDYEQYF.

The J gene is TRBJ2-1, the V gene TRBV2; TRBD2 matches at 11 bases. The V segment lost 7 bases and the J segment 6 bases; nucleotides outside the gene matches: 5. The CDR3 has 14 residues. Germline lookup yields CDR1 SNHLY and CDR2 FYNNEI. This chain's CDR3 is CASNLAGGTNEQFF. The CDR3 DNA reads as TGTGCCAGCAATCTAGCGGGAGGAACCAATGAGCAGTTCTTC.

The CDR3 DNA reads as TGCGCCAGCAGCACCCAAACAGGGGCAACTAATGAAAAACTGTTTTTT. As protein: CASSTQTGATNEKLFF. The V and J genes are TRBV5-1 and TRBJ1-4, with 7 nucleotides matching TRBD1. The CDR3 is 16 residues long. Losses at the gene ends were 4 bases for V and 0 bases for J; bases not matched to a gene: 6. The germline gives CDR1 SGHRS, CDR2 YFSETQ.

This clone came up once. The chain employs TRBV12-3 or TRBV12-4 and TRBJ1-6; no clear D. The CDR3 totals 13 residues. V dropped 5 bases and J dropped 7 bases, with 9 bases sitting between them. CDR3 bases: TGTGCCAGCAGTCCTAATTGGAATTCACCCCTCCACTTT. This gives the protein CASSPNWNSPLHF.

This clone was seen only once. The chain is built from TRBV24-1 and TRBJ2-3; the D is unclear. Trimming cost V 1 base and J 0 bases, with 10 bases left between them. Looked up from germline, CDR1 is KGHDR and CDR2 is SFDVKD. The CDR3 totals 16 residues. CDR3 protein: CATSDFRSASTDTQYF. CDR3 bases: TGTGCCACCAGTGATTTTAGGAGTGCTAGCACAGATACGCAGTATTTT.

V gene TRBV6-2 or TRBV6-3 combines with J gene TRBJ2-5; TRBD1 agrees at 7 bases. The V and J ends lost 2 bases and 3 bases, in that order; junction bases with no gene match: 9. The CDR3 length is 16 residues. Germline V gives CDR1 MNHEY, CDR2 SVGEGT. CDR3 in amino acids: CASSYRSPGQKETQYF. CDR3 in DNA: TGTGCCAGCAGTTACAGATCCCCGGGACAGAAAGAGACCCAGTACTTC.

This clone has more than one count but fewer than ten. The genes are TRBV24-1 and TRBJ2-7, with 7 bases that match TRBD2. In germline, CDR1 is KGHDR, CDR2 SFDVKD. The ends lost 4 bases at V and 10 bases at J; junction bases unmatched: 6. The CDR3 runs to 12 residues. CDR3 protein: CATSEGGSFQYF. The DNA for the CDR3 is TGTGCCACCAGTGAGGGGGGGAGTTTCCAGTACTTC.

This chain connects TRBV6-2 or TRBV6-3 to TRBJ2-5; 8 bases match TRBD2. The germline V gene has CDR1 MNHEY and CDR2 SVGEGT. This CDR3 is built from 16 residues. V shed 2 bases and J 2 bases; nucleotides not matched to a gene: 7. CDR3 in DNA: TGTGCCAGCAGTTACCCTTGGGCTAGCGGGCAAGAGACCCAGTACTTC. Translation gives CASSYPWASGQETQYF.

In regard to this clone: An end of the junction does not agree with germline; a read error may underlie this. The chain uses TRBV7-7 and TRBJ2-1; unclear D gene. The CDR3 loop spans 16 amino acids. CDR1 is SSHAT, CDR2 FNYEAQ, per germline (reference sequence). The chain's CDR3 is CASSPDGELAYNEQFF. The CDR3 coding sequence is TGTGCTAGCAGCCCTGACGGAGAGCTTGCCTACAATGAGCAGTTCTTC.

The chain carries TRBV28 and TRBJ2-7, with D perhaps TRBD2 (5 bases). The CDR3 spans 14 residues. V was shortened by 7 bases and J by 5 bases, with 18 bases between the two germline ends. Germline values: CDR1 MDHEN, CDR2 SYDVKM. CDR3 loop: CASTKLVTLHEQYF. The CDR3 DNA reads TGTGCCAGCACCAAACTAGTTACTTTGCACGAGCAGTACTTC.